This TCR beta chain was sequenced during a study of T-cell memory formation after mild COVID-19. Findings and caveats of the study: CD4+ clones that contracted lay mainly in CM and EM; CD8+ ones lay in EMRA.

A single record per CDR3 protein comes from TCRdb applying MiXCR to the 5' RACE reads. The table records 210,000 or so distinct CDR3 sequences, under 30% of them present only once. Trimming took 0 bases from V and 8 from J, leaving 13 bases between them. From germline, CDR1 is SGHAT and CDR2 FQNNGV. The CDR3 is 15 amino acids. With respect to this clonotype: Its target is not known.

Material: PBMCs or a T cell subset sorted from them (not recorded which). The receptor comes from an adult woman who had mild COVID-19 (a few samples of this study predate the infection). Cell type and time point are not known. This chain connects TRBV11-2 to TRBJ1-4; the D gene is possibly TRBD1 (6 bases). The CDR3 DNA sequence: TGTGCCAGCAGCTTAGACCGTTCAGGGGACGAAAAACTGTTTTTT. Amino acids: CASSLDRSGDEKLFF.